Each of the 17 T cell receptor beta chains below was sequenced from the same sample in a study of blood T cell repertoires in COVID-19. TCRdb's copy holds only in-frame clones and misses some; the assay was immunoSEQ multiplex PCR. The sample has 60,000 to 85,000 clones; more than 75% are singletons. Sequencing was performed on peripheral blood. Every receptor here comes from a woman aged 55-70 years with acute or convalescent COVID-19.

V and J are TRBV3-1 (or the pseudogene TRBV3-2) and TRBJ2-3, with TRBD2 matching over 11 bases. CDR3 length equals 17 residues. Germline CDR1 reads LGHDT; CDR2 reads YNNKEL (reference sequence). With V trimmed by 1 base and J by 2 bases, 5 bases remained unmatched. CDR3 in amino acids: CASSQGFSGGATDTQYF. The DNA for the CDR3 is TGTGCCAGCAGCCAAGGGTTTAGCGGGGGGGCCACAGATACGCAGTATTTT.

The sample holds one count of this clone. The rearrangement uses TRBV2 and TRBJ1-5; D is unclear. V shed 6 bases and J shed 5 bases, with 11 bases lying between them. This CDR3 region has 13 residues. Germline-derived CDR1 and CDR2 are SNHLY and FYNNEI. Here the CDR3 DNA reads TGTGCCAGCAGGATAAGCCGGGATCAGCCCCAGCATTTT. It translates to CASRISRDQPQHF.

The gene calls are TRBV15 and TRBJ2-7; TRBD1 matches at 7 bases. CDR3 length: 13 amino acids. With V trimmed by 9 bases and J by 6 bases, 11 bases remained unmatched. CDR1 and CDR2 from the germline V gene are LNHNV and YYDKDF (reference sequence). The CDR3 loop reads CATKTGDYGEQYF. CDR3 nucleotide sequence: TGTGCCACAAAAACAGGGGATTATGGCGAGCAGTACTTC.

The chain joins TRBV5-1 to TRBJ2-1, with 8 bases identical to TRBD1. With V trimmed by 7 bases and J by 7 bases, 13 bases remained unmatched. This CDR3 has 15 residues. The germline CDR1 and CDR2 sequences are SGHRS and YFSETQ. For the CDR3, the DNA is TGCGCCAGCTATTCAGGGGGCTCGGATTTAAATGAGCAGTTCTTC. Translation: CASYSGGSDLNEQFF.

The V and J genes are TRBV7-9 and TRBJ1-3; a possible D gene is TRBD1 (5 bases). V dropped 10 bases and J dropped 2 bases, with 15 bases sitting between them. CDR1 is SEHNR, CDR2 FQNEAQ, per germline (reference sequence). The CDR3 consists of 14 residues. The CDR3 coding sequence is TGTGCCACCCCAACCGGGGGAACTGGAAACACCATATATTTT. Translating gives CATPTGGTGNTIYF. The entire variable domain, with the rest obtained from reference TRBV7-9 and TRBJ1-3, is as follows: DTGVSQNPRHKITKRGQNVTFRCDPISEHNRLYWYRQTLGQGPEFLTYFQNEAQLEKSRLLSDRFSAERPKGSFSTLEIQRTEQGDSAMYLCATPTGGTGNTIYFGEGSWLTVV.

The genes are TRBV5-1 and TRBJ2-5, with 8 positions matching TRBD2. The V and J ends lost 6 bases and 5 bases, in that order; junction bases with no gene match: 15. Germline V CDR1 and CDR2: SGHRS, YFSETQ. The CDR3 has 16 residues. For the CDR3, the DNA is TGCGCCAGCAACGCGGGGGACGGGGGGGCGTCGGAGACCCAGTACTTC. Protein sequence: CASNAGDGGASETQYF. Full variable domain (missing parts from reference TRBV5-1 and TRBJ2-5): KAGVTQTPRYLIKTRGQQVTLSCSPISGHRSVSWYQQTPGQGLQFLFEYFSETQRNKGNFPGRFSGRQFSNSRSEMNVSTLELGDSALYLCASNAGDGGASETQYFGPGTRLLVL.

This clone was detected a few times. The V call is TRBV5-1, the J call TRBJ2-2; no firm D call. Germline V CDR1 and CDR2: SGHRS, YFSETQ. CDR3 length: 14 residues. The V end was cut by 0 bases, the J end by 7 bases, with 10 bases between. CDR3 region: CASSLAVRSGELFF. The CDR3 region has the DNA TGCGCCAGCAGCTTGGCTGTGCGGAGCGGGGAGCTGTTTTTT.

In its sample, this clone was seen once. Here the CDR3 DNA reads TGTGCCAGCAGCGTAGGGAGCGCCTACGAGCAGTACTTC. Translating gives CASSVGSAYEQYF. The chain joins TRBV9 to TRBJ2-7, with D unclear. V lost 0 bases to trimming and J lost 2 bases, with 6 bases between them. In germline, CDR1 is SGDLS, CDR2 YYNGEE. CDR3 length equals 13 residues. The complete variable domain, with remaining parts taken from reference TRBV9 and TRBJ2-7, reads DSGVTQTPKHLITATGQRVTLRCSPRSGDLSVYWYQQSLDQGLQFLIQYYNGEERAKGNILERFSAQQFPDLHSELNLSSLELGDSALYFCASSVGSAYEQYFGPGTRLTVT.

This CDR3 is CASSSGTGPGLPAFF. In nucleotides, the CDR3 is TGTGCCAGCAGTTCCGGGACAGGGCCGGGGCTCCCGGCTTTCTTT. The chain is built from TRBV6-5 and TRBJ1-1, with 9 bases aligning to TRBD1. CDR1 MNHEY and CDR2 SVGAGI come from the germline V gene. Trimming removed 4 bases from V and 11 bases from J; junction bases left unmatched: 14. The CDR3 runs 15 residues.

The rearrangement uses TRBV5-4 and TRBJ2-7, with D possibly TRBD2 on 6 matching bases. The CDR3 is 11 residues long. V was trimmed by 9 bases and J by 6 bases, leaving 13 bases between them. CDR1 and CDR2 from the germline V gene are SGHNT and YYREEE (reference sequence). The CDR3 is CATRMGGEQYF. In DNA form, the CDR3 reads TGTGCCACCAGGATGGGGGGCGAGCAGTACTTC.

This clone has only one observation. The V and J genes are TRBV6-4 and TRBJ1-1; D is perhaps TRBD1 (5 bases). Germline V gene lookup returns CDR1 MRHNA and CDR2 SNTAGT. Trimming took off 0 bases at V and 5 bases at J, with 10 bases between the two ends. There are 14 residues in the CDR3. The CDR3 reads CASSDSGVGTEAFF. The CDR3 nucleotides read TGTGCCAGCAGTGACTCAGGGGTAGGGACTGAAGCTTTCTTT.

The genes are TRBV5-5 and TRBJ1-1, with D unresolved. The length of the CDR3 is 14 residues. V was shortened by 3 bases and J by 3 bases, with 12 bases between the two germline ends. Germline CDR1 and CDR2: SGHKS and YYEKEE (reference sequence). The DNA for the CDR3 is TGTGCCAGCAGCTCCCCGGGAAGGGACACTGAAGCTTTCTTT. Amino acid sequence: CASSSPGRDTEAFF.

The gene calls are TRBV28 and TRBJ1-5; TRBD1 matches at 8 bases. Looked up from germline, CDR1 is MDHEN and CDR2 is SYDVKM. Trimming removed 8 bases from V and 7 bases from J; junction bases left unmatched: 7. This CDR3 is built from 13 residues. Here the CDR3 reads CASADRAEQPQHF. The CDR3 coding sequence is TGTGCCAGCGCGGACAGGGCTGAGCAGCCCCAGCATTTT.

This clone was found once. The DNA for the CDR3 is TGTGCCAGCAGCCAAGGAGTAGGGGGCTATGGCTACACCTTC. Translation: CASSQGVGGYGYTF. The chain is built from TRBV3-1 (or the pseudogene TRBV3-2) and TRBJ1-2; tentative D call: TRBD1 (6 bases). Trimming left V 1 base short and J 4 bases short, with 10 bases between. Germline assignment: CDR1 LGHDT and CDR2 YNNKEL (reference sequence). The CDR3 is made up of 14 amino acids.

This rearrangement joins TRBV3-1 (or the pseudogene TRBV3-2) to TRBJ2-5; D is possibly TRBD2 (6 bases). CDR1 LGHDT and CDR2 YNNKEL come from the germline V gene (reference sequence). Trimming took off 1 base at V and 1 base at J, with 19 bases between the two ends. The CDR3 covers 18 residues. The CDR3 reads CASSQGGRSTPTQETQYF. CDR3 sequence (DNA): TGTGCCAGCAGCCAAGGAGGGAGGAGCACTCCGACCCAAGAGACCCAGTACTTC.

The chain uses TRBV7-3 and TRBJ1-1, with 7 bases aligning to TRBD1. Germline CDR1 is SGHTA and CDR2 is FQGTGA. Losses at the gene ends were 4 bases for V and 4 bases for J; bases not matched to a gene: 12. The CDR3 sequence is 16 residues long. CDR3 DNA: TGTGCCAGCAGCTATACAGGGGAAACTTCGGGCACTGAAGCTTTCTTT. It codes for CASSYTGETSGTEAFF. Filled out from reference TRBV7-3 and TRBJ1-1, the complete variable domain reads GAGVSQTPSNKVTEKGKYVELRCDPISGHTALYWYRQSLGQGPEFLIYFQGTGAADDSGLPNDRFFAVRPEGSVSTLKIQRTERGDSAVYLCASSYTGETSGTEAFFGQGTRLTVV.

The chain employs TRBV19 and TRBJ1-1; the match to TRBD1 covers 7 bases. The CDR3 has 16 residues. Unmatched junction bases numbered 9, after V lost 5 bases and J lost 0 bases. Germline assignment: CDR1 LNHDA and CDR2 SQIVND (reference sequence). The DNA for the CDR3 is TGTGCCAGTAGTCCAACACGGGGACAGATGAACACTGAAGCTTTCTTT. It is translated as CASSPTRGQMNTEAFF. The full variable domain, its missing parts supplied by reference TRBV19 and TRBJ1-1, is DGGITQSPKYLFRKEGQNVTLSCEQNLNHDAMYWYRQDPGQGLRLIYYSQIVNDFQKGDIAEGYSVSREKKESFPLTVTSAQKNPTAFYLCASSPTRGQMNTEAFFGQGTRLTVV.